Shown below are 30 T cell receptor beta chains from a single sample sequenced in a study of technical replicates of blood from a few donors. Clones were read by immunoSEQ multiplex PCR, and TCRdb kept only the in-frame ones, dropping some. In the table there are tens of thousands of clones, about nine tenths of which are singletons. The specimen sequenced was T cells isolated from PBMCs. Every receptor here comes from a human donor in good health. Some clones in this sample may be carry-over from other donors' samples.

The chain carries TRBV27 and TRBJ2-3; D gene ambiguous. The V gene's germline CDR1 is MNHEY and CDR2 SMNVEV (reference sequence). The CDR3 covers 13 residues. V was cut by 2 bases and J by 2 bases, with 5 bases left in between. As DNA, the CDR3 is TGTGCCAGCAGTTTAGCGATCACAGATACGCAGTATTTT. Translation: CASSLAITDTQYF.

This rearrangement joins TRBV6-5 to TRBJ1-5; unclear D gene. CDR3 length: 13 residues. Germline-derived CDR1 and CDR2 are MNHEY and SVGAGI. V was shortened by 3 bases and J by 4 bases, with 7 bases between the two germline ends. The CDR3 sequence: CASSYSNNQPQHF. The CDR3 region has the DNA TGTGCCAGCAGTTATAGTAATAATCAGCCCCAGCATTTT.

The V gene is TRBV5-1, the J gene TRBJ2-1, with D possibly matching TRBD2 (6 bases). The CDR3 is made up of 16 amino acids. Per germline, CDR1 SGHRS and CDR2 YFSETQ. The germline V and J ends were trimmed by 0 bases and 0 bases, with 10 bases remaining between them. DNA for the CDR3: TGCGCCAGCAGCTTGGTGGGGAGGAGCTCCTACAATGAGCAGTTCTTC. This sequence encodes CASSLVGRSSYNEQFF.

The V gene is TRBV6-1, the J gene TRBJ1-5; D call uncertain. Between the trimmed V and J ends, which lost 4 bases and 2 bases, there was a span of 12 bases. CDR1 and CDR2 (germline): MNHNS, SASEGT. This CDR3 region has 15 residues. CDR3 coding DNA: TGTGCCAGCAGTGCCGGTTTGGTGGGCAATCAGCCCCAGCATTTT. This sequence encodes CASSAGLVGNQPQHF.

CDR3 protein: CASSLRSNTEAFF. The CDR3 bases are TGTGCCAGCTCACTTAGAAGTAATACTGAAGCTTTCTTT. The gene calls are TRBV18 and TRBJ1-1; D unclear. Germline V lookup: CDR1 KGHSH, CDR2 LQKENI. The CDR3 covers 13 residues. Trimming stripped 4 bases from V and 5 bases from J, with 11 bases between.

As DNA, the CDR3 is TGTGCCAGCAGCTCCGGGACTAGTCGCGAGCAGTACTTC. It translates to CASSSGTSREQYF. The chain carries TRBV7-2 and TRBJ2-7; 8 nucleotides align to TRBD2. The CDR3 totals 13 residues. From germline, CDR1 is SGHTA and CDR2 FQGNSA. The V segment lost 4 bases and the J segment 6 bases; nucleotides outside the gene matches: 5.

V is TRBV5-1 and J is TRBJ2-1; TRBD2 matches at 9 bases. The germline CDR1 and CDR2 sequences are SGHRS and YFSETQ. The CDR3 has 14 amino acids. The ends lost 8 bases at V and 4 bases at J; junction bases unmatched: 7. CDR3 region: CASRIAGVYNEQFF. CDR3 bases: TGCGCCAGTCGGATAGCGGGGGTATACAATGAGCAGTTCTTC.

The V and J genes are TRBV7-9 and TRBJ2-7; unclear D gene. The CDR3 extends over 12 amino acids. Between the trimmed V and J ends, which lost 3 bases and 6 bases, there was a span of 9 bases. Per the germline V gene, CDR1 is SEHNR and CDR2 is FQNEAQ (reference sequence). Written as DNA, the CDR3 is TGTGCCAGCAGCTTCCAAGCCCCCGAGCAGTACTTC. This sequence encodes CASSFQAPEQYF.

The V gene is TRBV18, the J gene TRBJ2-1, with D perhaps matching TRBD2 (7 bases). The CDR3 contains 14 residues. Trimming took off 10 bases at V and 3 bases at J, with 16 bases between the two ends. Germline V gene lookup returns CDR1 KGHSH and CDR2 LQKENI. The CDR3 reads CATRRGADYNEQFF. CDR3 nucleotides: TGTGCCACCCGCCGGGGGGCGGACTACAATGAGCAGTTCTTC.

This rearrangement joins TRBV29-1 to TRBJ1-2, with 7 bases fitting TRBD1. After removal of 0 bases from V and 0 bases from J, the junction contained 7 bases not matched to a gene. This CDR3 is built from 16 residues. Per germline, CDR1 SQVTM and CDR2 ANQGSEA. The CDR3 DNA reads TGCAGCGTTGAAGATCACAGGGGACTCTCTAACTATGGCTACACCTTC. This gives the protein CSVEDHRGLSNYGYTF.

V is TRBV5-6 and J is TRBJ2-7; D possibly corresponds to TRBD2 (6 bases). V dropped 2 bases and J dropped 5 bases, with 11 bases sitting between them. The CDR3 is 13 residues long. Germline V gives CDR1 SGHDT, CDR2 YYEEEE. CDR3 nucleotide sequence: TGTGCCAGCAGCTTCGGAGGGGTCGACGAGCAGTACTTC. It specifies CASSFGGVDEQYF.

The rearrangement uses TRBV20-1 and TRBJ2-3, with D uncertain. CDR1 and CDR2 (germline): DFQATT, SNEGSKA (reference sequence). V lost 0 bases and J lost 11, with 9 bases in between. CDR3 length: 11 residues. The CDR3 protein is CSARDGRGQYF. The CDR3 DNA follows: TGCAGTGCTAGAGACGGCCGCGGGCAGTATTTT.

The chain employs TRBV2 and TRBJ1-6, with TRBD1 as a possible D gene (6 bases). With 5 bases removed from V and 7 bases from J, the gap between germline ends came to 12 bases. Germline V lookup: CDR1 SNHLY, CDR2 FYNNEI. The CDR3 is made up of 14 amino acids. The CDR3 loop is CASSLGGGNSPLHF. CDR3 nucleotide sequence: TGTGCCAGCAGTTTGGGAGGGGGAAATTCACCCCTCCACTTT.

This clone was detected once. This chain joins TRBV6-1 and TRBJ2-7; 7 nucleotides match TRBD2. The length of the CDR3 is 16 residues. CDR1 is MNHNS and CDR2 is SASEGT in the germline V gene. Germline trimming cut 0 bases from V and 5 bases from J; bases unmatched to any gene: 10. The CDR3 bases are TGTGCCAGCAGTGAAGCGGACCGCGGGAGTCAGGACGAGCAGTACTTC. Protein: CASSEADRGSQDEQYF.

In this sample, this clone turned up a few times. The chain employs TRBV9 and TRBJ1-2; possibly TRBD1 for D (5 bases). The CDR3 is made up of 15 amino acids. V lost 4 bases to trimming and J lost 1 base, with 14 bases between them. Per germline, CDR1 SGDLS and CDR2 YYNGEE. CDR3 protein: CASSSLGGYNYGYTF. The DNA of the CDR3 is TGTGCCAGCAGCTCCCTGGGGGGGTATAACTATGGCTACACCTTC.

This clone was seen a single time. J is TRBJ2-1 and V is TRBV2; TRBD1 agrees at 9 bases. V shed 10 bases and J 8 bases; nucleotides not matched to a gene: 12. The CDR3 length is 14 residues. Germline V gene data show CDR1 as SNHLY and CDR2 as FYNNEI. CDR3 nucleotides: TGTGCCACTACTCTACAGGGGGCTTTGTATGAGCAGTTCTTC. Translating it yields CATTLQGALYEQFF.

The J gene is TRBJ2-7, the V gene TRBV11-2; D is unresolved. Germline CDR1 SGHAT, CDR2 FQNNGV. The CDR3 covers 13 residues. Trimming pared 5 bases from V and 5 bases from J, leaving 13 bases between. In DNA form, the CDR3 reads TGTGCCAGCAGCCCCCAGGATTGGGACGAGCAGTACTTC. It specifies CASSPQDWDEQYF.

The chain links TRBV6-1 to TRBJ1-5; D unclear. CDR1 is MNHNS and CDR2 is SASEGT in the germline V gene. CDR3 length: 15 residues. Trimming stripped 7 bases from V and 0 bases from J, with 13 bases between. The CDR3 protein is CASNFKLDSNQPQHF. The CDR3 DNA follows: TGTGCCAGCAATTTTAAGCTCGATAGCAATCAGCCCCAGCATTTT.

The chain is built from TRBV29-1 and TRBJ1-1; tentative D call: TRBD1 (5 bases). V lost 4 bases and J 2 bases, leaving 11 bases between the germline ends. Germline V gives CDR1 SQVTM, CDR2 ANQGSEA. CDR3 size: 13 residues. The CDR3 sequence is CSVGQLLNTEAFF. CDR3 bases: TGCAGCGTTGGACAGCTACTCAACACTGAAGCTTTCTTT.

This sequence joins TRBV12-5 and TRBJ2-2; the match to TRBD2 covers 8 bases. CDR1 LGHNT and CDR2 FRNRAP come from the germline V gene. The CDR3 is 21 amino acids. Losses at the gene ends were 2 bases for V and 5 bases for J; bases not matched to a gene: 22. DNA of the CDR3: TGTGCTAGTGGTTTGTTTCTTTCGGGGGTAGCGGGAATAGGCGGGACCGGGGAGCTGTTTTTT. Translated, it gives CASGLFLSGVAGIGGTGELFF.

V usage is TRBV6-6 and J usage is TRBJ2-1, with 12 positions matching TRBD1. This CDR3 is 14 amino acids long. Germline CDR1 and CDR2: MNHNY and SVGAGI (reference sequence). V gave up 4 bases and J gave up 9 bases; unmatched junction bases: 4. The CDR3 loop reads CASSWDRGHTEQFF. The CDR3 coding sequence is TGTGCCAGCAGTTGGGACAGGGGGCATACTGAGCAGTTCTTC.

This chain links TRBV11-3 with TRBJ2-7, with D possibly being TRBD1 (7 bases). The CDR3 contains 11 residues. The germline V gene encodes CDR1 SGHNT and CDR2 YENEEA. Trimming stripped 5 bases from V and 7 bases from J, with 9 bases between. Written as DNA, the CDR3 is TGTGCCAGCAGCCAGGGGGGAGAGCAGTACTTC. Protein product: CASSQGGEQYF.

The gene calls are TRBV11-3 and TRBJ2-2; tentatively, D is TRBD1 (6 bases). In germline, CDR1 is SGHNT, CDR2 YENEEA. With 6 bases removed from V and 1 base from J, the gap between germline ends came to 12 bases. This CDR3 has 15 amino acids. The CDR3 DNA follows: TGTGCCAGCAGGCCAGGGGTGGGGAACACCGGGGAGCTGTTTTTT. The encoded protein is CASRPGVGNTGELFF.

The rearrangement links TRBV5-4 to TRBJ2-1; 11 bases match TRBD2. Germline values: CDR1 SGHNT, CDR2 YYREEE (reference sequence). The CDR3 sequence is 16 residues long. J lost 0 bases, V lost 5 bases, and 4 bases had no gene match. The CDR3 loop reads CASRPTSGSSYNEQFF. The CDR3 nucleotides are TGTGCCAGCAGACCTACTAGCGGGAGCTCCTACAATGAGCAGTTCTTC.

The chain joins TRBV5-6 to TRBJ2-5, with TRBD2 matching 8 bases. J gave up 5 bases and V 4 bases, and 13 bases lay outside the gene matches. Germline V gene data show CDR1 as SGHDT and CDR2 as YYEEEE. This CDR3 contains 16 residues. DNA for the CDR3: TGTGCCAGCAGCCCGGGGGCGGGGGGCCTCCGGGAGACCCAGTACTTC. It yields the protein CASSPGAGGLRETQYF.

V usage is TRBV19 and J usage is TRBJ2-7; a weak D match, TRBD1 (6 bases). The CDR3 runs 15 residues. V was pared by 5 bases and J by 2 bases, with 16 bases between. Germline V gene data show CDR1 as LNHDA and CDR2 as SQIVND (reference sequence). The CDR3 bases are TGTGCCAGTAGTCTGAGGACAGTCCCAGCCTACGAGCAGTACTTC. Amino acid sequence: CASSLRTVPAYEQYF. The whole variable domain, remainder taken from reference TRBV19 and TRBJ2-7, is DGGITQSPKYLFRKEGQNVTLSCEQNLNHDAMYWYRQDPGQGLRLIYYSQIVNDFQKGDIAEGYSVSREKKESFPLTVTSAQKNPTAFYLCASSLRTVPAYEQYFGPGTRLTVT.

V is TRBV10-3 and J is TRBJ2-7; weak D call: TRBD1 (6 bases). The CDR3 is made up of 13 amino acids. Looked up from germline, CDR1 is ENHRY and CDR2 is SYGVKD. Trimming pared 6 bases from V and 3 bases from J, leaving 12 bases between. CDR3 sequence (DNA): TGTGCCATCAGGACAGACAGGATCTACGAGCAGTACTTC. Its translation is CAIRTDRIYEQYF.

The chain couples TRBV14 to TRBJ1-1, with D possibly TRBD1 on 6 matching bases. Trimming removed 3 bases at V and 6 bases at J, with 14 bases between. CDR1 and CDR2 (germline): SGHDN, FVKESK. The CDR3 runs to 14 residues. The CDR3 protein is CASSHGVPGAEAFF. The CDR3 DNA follows: TGTGCCAGCAGCCATGGGGTCCCAGGGGCTGAAGCTTTCTTT.

V is TRBV7-9 and J is TRBJ2-3; a weak D match, TRBD1 (5 bases). Between the trimmed V and J ends, which lost 4 bases and 7 bases, there was a span of 12 bases. The V gene's germline CDR1 is SEHNR and CDR2 FQNEAQ (reference sequence). The CDR3 spans 13 residues. The CDR3: CASSSAGKNTQYF. The DNA of the CDR3 is TGTGCCAGCAGCTCCGCAGGGAAGAATACGCAGTATTTT.

This chain connects TRBV21-1 to TRBJ2-7; the table names TRBD2, a call not compared with the DNA. TRBV21-1 is assigned pseudogene status. The CDR3 is made up of 17 amino acids. In DNA form, the CDR3 reads TGTGCCAGCAGCACTCCGACTTATAGCGGGAGAGCCTACGAGCAGTACTTC. It codes for CASSTPTYSGRAYEQYF.